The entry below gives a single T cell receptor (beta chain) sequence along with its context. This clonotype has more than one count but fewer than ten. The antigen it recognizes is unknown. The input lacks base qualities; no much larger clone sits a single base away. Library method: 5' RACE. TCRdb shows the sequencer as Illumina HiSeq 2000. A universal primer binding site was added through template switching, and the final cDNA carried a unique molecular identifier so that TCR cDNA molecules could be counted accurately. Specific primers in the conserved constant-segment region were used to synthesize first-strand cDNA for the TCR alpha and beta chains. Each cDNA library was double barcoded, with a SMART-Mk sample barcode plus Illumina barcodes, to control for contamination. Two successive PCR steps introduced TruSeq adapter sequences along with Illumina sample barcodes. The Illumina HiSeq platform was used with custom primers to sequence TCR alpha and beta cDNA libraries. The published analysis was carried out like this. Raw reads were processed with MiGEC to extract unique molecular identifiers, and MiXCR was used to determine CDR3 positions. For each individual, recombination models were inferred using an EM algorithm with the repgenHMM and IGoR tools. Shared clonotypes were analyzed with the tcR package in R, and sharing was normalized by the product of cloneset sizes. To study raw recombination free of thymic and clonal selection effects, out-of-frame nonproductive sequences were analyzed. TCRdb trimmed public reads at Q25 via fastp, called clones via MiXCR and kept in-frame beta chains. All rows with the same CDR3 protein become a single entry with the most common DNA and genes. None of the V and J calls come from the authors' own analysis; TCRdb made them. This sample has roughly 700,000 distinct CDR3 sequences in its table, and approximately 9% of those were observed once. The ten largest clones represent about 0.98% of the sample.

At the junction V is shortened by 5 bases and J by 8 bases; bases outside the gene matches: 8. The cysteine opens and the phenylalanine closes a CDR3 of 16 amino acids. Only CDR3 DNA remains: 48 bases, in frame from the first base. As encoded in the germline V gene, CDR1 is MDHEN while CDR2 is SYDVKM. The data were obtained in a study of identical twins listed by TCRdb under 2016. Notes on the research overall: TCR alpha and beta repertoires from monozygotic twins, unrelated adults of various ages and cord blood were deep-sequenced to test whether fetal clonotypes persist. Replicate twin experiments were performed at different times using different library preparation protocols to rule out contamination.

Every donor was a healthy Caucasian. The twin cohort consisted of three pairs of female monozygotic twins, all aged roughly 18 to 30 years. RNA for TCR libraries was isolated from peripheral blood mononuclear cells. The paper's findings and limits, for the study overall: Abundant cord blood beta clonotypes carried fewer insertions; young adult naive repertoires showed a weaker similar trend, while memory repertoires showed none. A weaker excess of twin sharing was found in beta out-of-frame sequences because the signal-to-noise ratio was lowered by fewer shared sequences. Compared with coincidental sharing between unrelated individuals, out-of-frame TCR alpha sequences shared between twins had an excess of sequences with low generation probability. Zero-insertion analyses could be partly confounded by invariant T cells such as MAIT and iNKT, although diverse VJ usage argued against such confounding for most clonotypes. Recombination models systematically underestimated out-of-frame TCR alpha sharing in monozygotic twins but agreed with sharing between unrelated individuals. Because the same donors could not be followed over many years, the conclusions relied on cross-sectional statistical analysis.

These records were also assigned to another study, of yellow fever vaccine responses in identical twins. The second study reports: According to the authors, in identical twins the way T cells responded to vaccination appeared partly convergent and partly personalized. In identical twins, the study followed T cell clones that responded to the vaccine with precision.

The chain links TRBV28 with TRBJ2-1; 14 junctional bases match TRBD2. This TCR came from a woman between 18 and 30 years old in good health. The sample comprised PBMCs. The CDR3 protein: CASSPWGLAGVHEQFF. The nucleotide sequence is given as TGTGCCAGCAGTCCCTGGGGACTAGCGGGAGTCCATGAGCAGTTCTTC. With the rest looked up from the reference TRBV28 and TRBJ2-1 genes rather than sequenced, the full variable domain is DVKVTQSSRYLVKRTGEKVFLECVQDMDHENMFWYRQDPGLGLRLIYFSYDVKMKEKGDIPEGYSVSREKKERFSLILESASTNQTSMYLCASSPWGLAGVHEQFFGPGTRLTVL.